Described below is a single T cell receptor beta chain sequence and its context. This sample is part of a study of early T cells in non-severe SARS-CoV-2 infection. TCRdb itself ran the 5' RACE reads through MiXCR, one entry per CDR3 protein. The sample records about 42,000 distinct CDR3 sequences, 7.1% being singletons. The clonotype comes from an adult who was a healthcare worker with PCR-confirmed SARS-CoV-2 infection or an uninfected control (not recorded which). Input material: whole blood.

For the CDR3, the DNA is TGTGCAAGTCGCCACCGGGACGGCTACGAGCAGTACTTC. Encoded protein: CASRHRDGYEQYF. The chain couples TRBV12-2 to TRBJ2-7; the table gives TRBD1 as D, unverified against the DNA. TRBV12-2 is labeled a pseudogene. This CDR3 has 13 residues.